Each of the 18 T cell receptor beta chains below was sequenced from the same sample in a study of control samples from healthy donors and cancer patients. The table came from immunoSEQ multiplex PCR; TCRdb's copy has only in-frame clones and leaves some out. The sample lists 150,000 or so clones; roughly 93% were seen once. Material: blood. These receptors all stem from a man aged 18 to 35 in good health.

CDR3 DNA: TGCGCCAGCAGCTTCGGACAGGGGAGAACCGAGCAGTACTTC. Amino acids: CASSFGQGRTEQYF. This sequence joins TRBV5-1 and TRBJ2-7, with TRBD1 identical over 9 bases. This CDR3 spans 14 amino acids. Losses at the gene ends were 2 bases for V and 6 bases for J; bases not matched to a gene: 6. CDR1 and CDR2 (germline): SGHRS, YFSETQ.

CDR3 residues: CASSLTEAYEQYF. CDR3 coding DNA: TGTGCCAGCAGTTTAACAGAAGCCTACGAGCAGTACTTC. V usage is TRBV27 and J usage is TRBJ2-7; D is unresolved. This CDR3 region has 13 residues. From germline, CDR1 is MNHEY and CDR2 SMNVEV (reference sequence). The V end lost 2 bases, the J end lost 2 bases, and 7 bases lay between the germline ends.

This clone was found once. CDR3 in DNA: TGTGCCAGCAGCCCCCTAGGGGGAAGCTCCTACAATGAGCAGTTCTTC. Translating it yields CASSPLGGSSYNEQFF. The chain combines TRBV4-2 with TRBJ2-1; a weak D match, TRBD1 (6 bases). This CDR3 is 16 amino acids long. V gave up 4 bases and J gave up 0 bases, with 13 bases separating them. Looked up from germline, CDR1 is LGHNA and CDR2 is YNFKEQ.

The rearrangement joins TRBV6-5 to TRBJ2-1, with D unresolved. Trimming shortened V by 8 bases and J by 10 bases, and 15 bases separated the two germline ends. This CDR3 has 12 residues. Looked up from germline, CDR1 is MNHEY and CDR2 is SVGAGI. CDR3 nucleotide sequence: TGTGCCAGCCAAAAACCAAGGAGCGAGCAGTTCTTC. This gives the protein CASQKPRSEQFF.

This chain links TRBV19 with TRBJ2-1; TRBD2 aligns across 9 bases. From germline, CDR1 is LNHDA and CDR2 SQIVND (reference sequence). The CDR3 is 16 residues long. V was pared by 2 bases and J by 7 bases, with 9 bases of the junction left unmatched. CDR3 sequence: CASSIRGAGGVNEQFF. CDR3 coding DNA: TGTGCCAGTAGTATAAGAGGAGCGGGGGGAGTAAATGAGCAGTTCTTC.

This chain joins TRBV5-5 and TRBJ2-2; 10 nucleotides match TRBD2. The CDR3 spans 16 residues. Germline V CDR1 and CDR2: SGHKS, YYEKEE (reference sequence). V shed 2 bases, J shed 7 bases, and the junction held 8 bases outside the gene matches. The DNA of the CDR3 is TGTGCCAGCAGCTTTAGCGGGGGGCCGGACGGCGGGGAGCTGTTTTTT. The encoded protein is CASSFSGGPDGGELFF.

This rearrangement joins TRBV7-3 to TRBJ2-5; no clear D. Germline V gene sequence: CDR1 SGHTA, CDR2 FQGTGA. The CDR3 runs to 13 residues. The V and J ends lost 2 bases and 5 bases respectively, with 9 bases between them. The CDR3 region has the DNA TGTGCCAGCAGCTTAGGTGGGAAGGAGACCCAGTACTTC. Amino acid sequence: CASSLGGKETQYF.

This sequence joins TRBV19 and TRBJ2-3; D is possibly TRBD2 (6 bases). V lost 9 bases to trimming and J lost 0 bases, with 13 bases between them. The CDR3 has 14 amino acids. Looked up from germline, CDR1 is LNHDA and CDR2 is SQIVND (reference sequence). CDR3 DNA sequence: TGTGCCAGCGGCCCCGGGACTAGCACAGATACGCAGTATTTT. Residues: CASGPGTSTDTQYF.

J is TRBJ1-1 and V is TRBV3-1 (or the pseudogene TRBV3-2); D is undetermined. Trimming took 1 base from V and 7 from J, leaving 13 bases between them. Looked up from germline, CDR1 is LGHDT and CDR2 is YNNKEL (reference sequence). The CDR3 has 14 amino acids. DNA of the CDR3: TGTGCCAGCAGCCAAGGAGCCCTCGGGCTTGAAGCTTTCTTT. Its protein is CASSQGALGLEAFF.

This rearrangement joins TRBV18 to TRBJ2-1, with D perhaps matching TRBD2 (6 bases). CDR3 length: 16 residues. Trimming removed 6 bases from V and 1 base from J, with 16 bases in between. The germline gives CDR1 KGHSH, CDR2 LQKENI. This CDR3 is CASSLEGGISYNEQFF. As DNA, the CDR3 is TGTGCCAGCTCCCTTGAGGGCGGGATTTCCTACAATGAGCAGTTCTTC.

V usage is TRBV7-9 and J usage is TRBJ2-7, with no clear D. V lost 0 bases, J lost 0 bases, and 9 bases lay in between. The length of the CDR3 is 15 residues. Germline V gene lookup returns CDR1 SEHNR and CDR2 FQNEAQ (reference sequence). The CDR3 bases are TGTGCCAGCAGCTTAGCGCCCGATAGCTCCTACGAGCAGTACTTC. Amino acids: CASSLAPDSSYEQYF.

The chain has TRBV7-8 and TRBJ2-1; 9 nucleotides agree with TRBD2. The V gene's germline CDR1 is SGHVS and CDR2 FQNEAQ. The CDR3 contains 14 residues. V lost 3 bases and J lost 6; bases outside the gene matches: 3. The CDR3 here is CASSFGGRGNEQFF. The CDR3 DNA reads as TGTGCCAGCAGCTTTGGCGGGAGGGGCAATGAGCAGTTCTTC. The variable domain in full, completed from reference TRBV7-8 and TRBJ2-1, reads GAGVSQSPRYKVAKRGQDVALRCDPISGHVSLFWYQQALGQGPEFLTYFQNEAQLDKSGLPSDRFFAERPEGSVSTLKIQRTQQEDSAVYLCASSFGGRGNEQFFGPGTRLTVL.

J is TRBJ2-1 and V is TRBV5-6; 12 bases agree with TRBD2. Losses at the gene ends were 5 bases for V and 0 bases for J; bases not matched to a gene: 9. Germline CDR1 reads SGHDT; CDR2 reads YYEEEE. This CDR3 is built from 18 residues. In DNA form, the CDR3 reads TGTGCCAGCAGTTCGACTAGCGGGAGTATAGGCTCCTACAATGAGCAGTTCTTC. Protein: CASSSTSGSIGSYNEQFF. Complete variable domain (other parts from reference TRBV5-6 and TRBJ2-1): DAGVTQSPTHLIKTRGQQVTLRCSPKSGHDTVSWYQQALGQGPQFIFQYYEEEERQRGNFPDRFSGHQFPNYSSELNVNALLLGDSALYLCASSSTSGSIGSYNEQFFGPGTRLTVL.

Written as DNA, the CDR3 is TGTGCCAGCACGAGGGGGGGCGGTGAGCAGTTCTTC. It encodes CASTRGGGEQFF. The chain is built from TRBV27 and TRBJ2-1; D may be TRBD2 (7 bases). The germline V gene encodes CDR1 MNHEY and CDR2 SMNVEV (reference sequence). V was cut by 7 bases and J by 9 bases, with 13 bases left in between. This CDR3 region has 12 residues.

This chain uses TRBV7-2 with TRBJ2-2, with a tentative D call TRBD1 (6 bases). There are 17 residues in the CDR3. In germline, CDR1 is SGHTA, CDR2 FQGNSA. Trimming cost V 5 bases and J 8 bases, with 24 bases left between them. CDR3 protein: CASSATAATGTRGELFF. The CDR3 DNA reads TGTGCCAGCAGCGCCACGGCCGCCACAGGGACGAGAGGGGAGCTGTTTTTT. The full variable domain, with the rest looked up from reference TRBV7-2 and TRBJ2-2, is GAGVSQSPSNKVTEKGKDVELRCDPISGHTALYWYRQSLGQGLEFLIYFQGNSAPDKSGLPSDRFSAERTGGSVSTLTIQRTQQEDSAVYLCASSATAATGTRGELFFGEGSRLTVL.

This chain uses TRBV7-6 with TRBJ2-7; the match to TRBD1 covers 9 bases. Germline-derived CDR1 and CDR2 are SGHVS and FNYEAQ. Unmatched junction bases numbered 13, after V lost 5 bases and J lost 5 bases. The CDR3 spans 16 residues. Written as DNA, the CDR3 is TGTGCCAGCAGCCGACAACCAGAGGACAGGGGCCACGAGCAGTACTTC. This sequence encodes CASSRQPEDRGHEQYF.

The chain joins TRBV5-4 to TRBJ2-7; D unresolved. The CDR3 consists of 13 residues. The V end lost 4 bases, the J end lost 0 bases, and 8 bases lay between the germline ends. The V gene's germline CDR1 is SGHNT and CDR2 YYREEE (reference sequence). As DNA, the CDR3 is TGTGCCAGCAGCCCGGGTAACTCCTACGAGCAGTACTTC. This encodes CASSPGNSYEQYF.

This clone was seen only once. J is TRBJ2-1 and V is TRBV11-3; no definite D call. Germline values: CDR1 SGHNT, CDR2 YENEEA. Trimming shortened V by 3 bases and J by 6 bases, and 9 bases separated the two germline ends. This CDR3 spans 13 amino acids. This CDR3 is CASSFPQANEQFF. For the CDR3, the DNA is TGTGCCAGCAGCTTCCCCCAAGCCAATGAGCAGTTCTTC.